Sequencing of this T cell receptor (beta chain) was carried out in a study of cytomegalovirus exposure and HLA in healthy donors. Germline lookup yields CDR1 SGHNT and CDR2 YYREEE (reference sequence). The CDR3 consists of 14 residues. V gave up 2 bases and J gave up 4 bases, with 11 bases separating them. The table lists this clone with a count of one. What it binds is not known. Whole-study findings and limits: Cytomegalovirus status was reportedly diagnosed by the classifier with high sensitivity and specificity.

With 60 Vbeta and 13 Jbeta primers, the PCR was carried out. Some clones are missing from TCRdb's copy, which holds only in-frame ones; the method was immunoSEQ multiplex PCR. The sample has around 150,000 clones; 80% to 85% are singletons. The chain links TRBV5-4 to TRBJ2-3; D call uncertain. The source material was PBMCs. This sequence originates from a girl between 2 and 10 years old in good health and CMV-seropositive. The CDR3 region has the DNA TGTGCCAGCAGCTTAATTGGCCCCGCAGATACGCAGTATTTT. It specifies CASSLIGPADTQYF.